These T cell receptor beta chains were read from a single sample in a study of identifying expanded T cells in peripheral blood. Profiling relied on immunoSEQ multiplex PCR, and the TCRdb table lists in-frame clones only, not all of them. The data show more than 75,000 clones, approximately 84% seen once. Material for sequencing was blood. The receptors were gathered from a person aged 18 to 75 in good health. Both conserved end residues are part of each CDR3. A D gene is named only where the DNA matches it firmly. Size is stated for part of the rows, as once, few or many counts, or as a class when the clone is expanded.

CDR3nt: TGTGCCAGCAGTCGCCTTCAGCCGCGGTATGGCTACACCTTC
CDR3aa: CASSRLQPRYGYTF
abundance: once
v_gene: TRBV6-5
j_gene: TRBJ1-2
d_gene: -

CDR3nt: TGTGCCTGGAGTCGTCCACCGGGGATCTACGAGCAGTACTTC
CDR3aa: CAWSRPPGIYEQYF
abundance: -
v_gene: TRBV30
j_gene: TRBJ2-7
d_gene: -

CDR3nt: TGTGCCAGCAGTGACAGGGGTTATACCGGGGAGCTGTTTTTT
CDR3aa: CASSDRGYTGELFF
abundance: -
v_gene: TRBV2
j_gene: TRBJ2-2
d_gene: -

CDR3nt: TGTGCCAGCAGCTTAGATCGGTGGGGGGGTAGCACAGATACGCAGTATTTT
CDR3aa: CASSLDRWGGSTDTQYF
abundance: -
v_gene: TRBV11-2
j_gene: TRBJ2-3
d_gene: TRBD2

CDR3nt: TGTGCCAGCAGCCCCGGGGCCTTTGAAGCTTTCTTT
CDR3aa: CASSPGAFEAFF
abundance: few
v_gene: TRBV9
j_gene: TRBJ1-1
d_gene: -

CDR3nt: TGTGCCAGCAGCTCGGACGGGAACACTGAAGCTTTCTTT
CDR3aa: CASSSDGNTEAFF
abundance: once
v_gene: TRBV7-9
j_gene: TRBJ1-1
d_gene: -

CDR3nt: TGTGCCAGCAGCAATCACCCACAGGGGGCAGAGACCCAGTACTTC
CDR3aa: CASSNHPQGAETQYF
abundance: -
v_gene: TRBV9
j_gene: TRBJ2-5
d_gene: TRBD1

CDR3nt: TGTGCCAGCTCACCACCGGGCCTCACAGATACGCAGTATTTT
CDR3aa: CASSPPGLTDTQYF
abundance: -
v_gene: TRBV18
j_gene: TRBJ2-3
d_gene: -

CDR3nt: TGCGCCAGCAGCTTCCAGGGAGAGAGCACTGAAGCTTTCTTT
CDR3aa: CASSFQGESTEAFF
abundance: once
v_gene: TRBV5-1
j_gene: TRBJ1-1
d_gene: -

CDR3nt: TGTGCCAGCTCACCCAACAGGGCAACTGGGGCCAACGTCCTGACTTTC
CDR3aa: CASSPNRATGANVLTF
abundance: -
v_gene: TRBV18
j_gene: TRBJ2-6
d_gene: -

CDR3nt: TGTGCCAGTTCGCTGGCGAACACCGGGGAGCTGTTTTTT
CDR3aa: CASSLANTGELFF
abundance: -
v_gene: TRBV19
j_gene: TRBJ2-2
d_gene: -

CDR3nt: TGTGCCTGGAGTGTCAGTTTAAGGGGGGAGCTGTTTTTT
CDR3aa: CAWSVSLRGELFF
abundance: -
v_gene: TRBV30
j_gene: TRBJ2-2
d_gene: -

CDR3nt: TGTGCCAGCTCACCTCCGGGACGCGATGAAAAACTGTTTTTT
CDR3aa: CASSPPGRDEKLFF
abundance: -
v_gene: TRBV18
j_gene: TRBJ1-4
d_gene: -

CDR3nt: TGCAGCGTTGTGGTTAACAGTAAAGAGACCCAGTACTTC
CDR3aa: CSVVVNSKETQYF
abundance: -
v_gene: TRBV29-1
j_gene: TRBJ2-5
d_gene: -

CDR3nt: TGTGCCAGCAGCTTAAACAGGGACTCACCCCTCCACTTT
CDR3aa: CASSLNRDSPLHF
abundance: -
v_gene: TRBV7-9
j_gene: TRBJ1-6
d_gene: -

CDR3nt: TGTGCCATCAGTGAAGGCAGGCGAGACTATGGCTACACCTTC
CDR3aa: CAISEGRRDYGYTF
abundance: -
v_gene: TRBV10-3
j_gene: TRBJ1-2
d_gene: -

CDR3nt: TGTGCCAGCAGCTCGTCGCCGGGTGGTGGCTACACCTTC
CDR3aa: CASSSSPGGGYTF
abundance: -
v_gene: TRBV7-3
j_gene: TRBJ1-2
d_gene: -

CDR3nt: TGCGCCAGCAGCTTGGACTATTTGGGCTACACCTTC
CDR3aa: CASSLDYLGYTF
abundance: once
v_gene: TRBV5-1
j_gene: TRBJ1-2
d_gene: -